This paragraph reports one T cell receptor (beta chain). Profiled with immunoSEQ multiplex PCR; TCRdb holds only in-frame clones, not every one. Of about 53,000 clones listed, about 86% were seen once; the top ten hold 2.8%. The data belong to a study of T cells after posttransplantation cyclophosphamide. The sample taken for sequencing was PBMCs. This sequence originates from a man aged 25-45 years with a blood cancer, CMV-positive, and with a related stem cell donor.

In nucleotides, the CDR3 is TGCGCCAGCAGACAAACTAGCGGGAGGGCAGGTGAGCAGTTCTTC. Its translation is CASRQTSGRAGEQFF. This rearrangement joins TRBV5-1 to TRBJ2-1; TRBD2 aligns across 13 bases. The CDR3 sequence is 15 residues long. Unmatched junction bases numbered 8, after V lost 5 bases and J lost 9 bases. Germline CDR1 reads SGHRS; CDR2 reads YFSETQ.